This TCR beta chain was sequenced for a study of cytomegalovirus exposure and HLA in healthy donors. Primers for the PCR totalled 60 Vbeta and 13 Jbeta. Only in-frame clones appear in the TCRdb table, and some are missing; sequencing was by immunoSEQ multiplex PCR. The profile shows some 150,000 clones, around four fifths of them singletons. V gave up 5 bases and J gave up 3 bases, with 10 bases separating them. Germline V gene lookup returns CDR1 SGHTA and CDR2 FQGNSA. This CDR3 is 13 amino acids long. The J gene is TRBJ2-5, the V gene TRBV7-2; tentatively, D is TRBD1 (5 bases). This sequence was found in a woman in her late teens or twenties in good health and CMV-seronegative. The source material was PBMCs. The CDR3 here is CASSGRAKETQYF. The DNA of the CDR3 is TGTGCCAGCAGCGGCAGGGCTAAAGAGACCCAGTACTTC. Full variable domain (outside the CDR3, taken from reference TRBV7-2 and TRBJ2-5): GAGVSQSPSNKVTEKGKDVELRCDPISGHTALYWYRQSLGQGLEFLIYFQGNSAPDKSGLPSDRFSAERTGGSVSTLTIQRTQQEDSAVYLCASSGRAKETQYFGPGTRLLVL.